This TCR beta chain was recovered during a study of T cell changes during pregnancy in multiple sclerosis. CDR1 and CDR2 (germline): LGHNA, YNFKEQ. Deletions cut 3 bases from V and 0 bases from J, with 12 bases between. The CDR3 is made up of 15 amino acids. TCRdb's copy holds only in-frame clones and misses some; the assay was immunoSEQ multiplex PCR. The table lists around 39,000 clones, approximately 88% of them singletons, with 1.2% in the top ten. The source was CD4+ T cells from peripheral blood mononuclear cells, collected before pregnancy. The rearrangement joins TRBV4-2 to TRBJ2-7, with TRBD1 as a possible D gene (5 bases). The clonotype comes from a female donor with multiple sclerosis, enrolled in a pregnancy study. CDR3: CASSQQPGPSYEQYF. DNA for the CDR3: TGTGCCAGCAGCCAGCAGCCAGGGCCCTCCTACGAGCAGTACTTC.